Presented here are 25 T cell receptor beta chains from one specimen sequenced in a study of T cell repertoires in cytomegalovirus infection. No antigen has been assigned to these receptors. TCRdb fed the reads into MiXCR, producing one record per CDR3 protein. The data contain approximately 350,000 distinct CDR3 sequences, about 34% of them singletons. The sequencing used cultured PBMCs, collected from culture after CMV antigen stimulation. Every receptor here comes from a human donor in good health (CMV status not recorded). Some clones in this sample may be carry-over from other donors' samples.

This clonotype turned up a few times. This chain joins TRBV6-6 and TRBJ2-6; no clear D. V was trimmed by 4 bases and J by 5 bases, leaving 9 bases between them. From germline, CDR1 is MNHNY and CDR2 SVGAGI (reference sequence). CDR3 length: 14 residues. The CDR3 sequence: CASSSLRWANVLTF. The DNA of the CDR3 is TGTGCCAGCAGTTCCCTTAGGTGGGCCAACGTCCTGACTTTC.

This clonotype appeared a single time. CDR3 residues: CASSPLIFGYTF. The CDR3, as DNA: TGTGCCAGCAGCCCATTAATATTTGGCTACACCTTC. The chain combines TRBV7-2 with TRBJ1-2; D not certain. The germline V and J ends were trimmed by 5 bases and 7 bases, with 11 bases remaining between them. The CDR3 totals 12 residues. The germline V gene encodes CDR1 SGHTA and CDR2 FQGNSA.

The sample holds a few counts of this clonotype. The chain couples TRBV7-2 to TRBJ1-6; tentative D call: TRBD1 (5 bases). The CDR3 covers 14 residues. Trimming shortened V by 2 bases and J by 5 bases, and 7 bases separated the two germline ends. Germline CDR1 reads SGHTA; CDR2 reads FQGNSA. The CDR3 DNA sequence: TGTGCCAGCAGCTTAAGAGGGGATAATTCACCCCTCCACTTT. Encoded protein: CASSLRGDNSPLHF.

This clonotype was recorded at least ten times. This chain links TRBV7-2 with TRBJ2-7; D call uncertain. CDR1 is SGHTA and CDR2 is FQGNSA in the germline V gene. The V and J ends lost 5 bases and 5 bases respectively, with 16 bases between them. The CDR3 runs to 14 residues. This CDR3 reads CASSPQELRNEQYF. Here the CDR3 DNA reads TGTGCCAGCAGCCCCCAAGAACTTAGGAACGAGCAGTACTTC.

The V and J genes are TRBV27 and TRBJ2-1; 9 nucleotides match TRBD2. The CDR3 covers 14 residues. V trimming: 4 bases; J trimming: 9 bases; junction bases outside the gene matches: 7. The germline CDR1 and CDR2 sequences are MNHEY and SMNVEV (reference sequence). This chain's CDR3 is CASSWVRGRGEQFF. The CDR3 DNA follows: TGTGCCAGCAGTTGGGTTCGCGGGAGGGGTGAGCAGTTCTTC.

The chain has TRBV7-2 and TRBJ1-2, with D uncertain. Germline V CDR1 and CDR2: SGHTA, FQGNSA. Trimming cost V 1 base and J 8 bases, with 11 bases left between them. This CDR3 is 13 amino acids long. The CDR3 nucleotides are TGTGCCAGCAGCTTAGTACTTGTCCCGGGCTACACCTTC. It yields the protein CASSLVLVPGYTF.

This clonotype has a single count. This chain connects TRBV4-1 to TRBJ2-7; 11 bases are a match to TRBD2. Germline-derived CDR1 and CDR2 are MGHRA and YSYEKL. This CDR3 is built from 15 residues. V lost 0 bases and J lost 3; bases outside the gene matches: 1. The CDR3: CASSQDSGRVYEQYF. CDR3 sequence (DNA): TGCGCCAGCAGCCAAGATAGCGGGAGGGTCTACGAGCAGTACTTC.

This clonotype appeared a few times. V gene TRBV19 combines with J gene TRBJ1-5; TRBD1 matches 10 bases. Germline trimming cut 3 bases from V and 10 bases from J; bases unmatched to any gene: 9. The CDR3 has 15 amino acids. The germline gives CDR1 LNHDA, CDR2 SQIVND (reference sequence). For the CDR3, the DNA is TGTGCCAGTAGTATGGGGAGACAGGGGGCAATTCCCCAGCATTTT. Protein: CASSMGRQGAIPQHF.

The chain couples TRBV7-2 to TRBJ2-7; either TRBD1 or TRBD2 may fit D (5 bases each). V lost 2 bases and J 4 bases, leaving 15 bases between the germline ends. The CDR3 loop spans 15 amino acids. Germline CDR1 is SGHTA and CDR2 is FQGNSA. The CDR3 coding sequence is TGTGCCAGCAGCTTAAGGGGCCGGAGGACTTACGAGCAGTACTTC. Translated, it gives CASSLRGRRTYEQYF.

The rearrangement joins TRBV19 to TRBJ2-7; D gene unclear. Germline CDR1 is LNHDA and CDR2 is SQIVND (reference sequence). The CDR3 loop spans 14 amino acids. Trimming stripped 8 bases from V and 9 bases from J, with 23 bases between. CDR3 region: CASSPGLGNDVQYF. The CDR3 DNA is TGTGCCAGTTCGCCTGGCTTGGGAAACGACGTGCAGTACTTC. The variable domain in full, with the rest retrieved from reference TRBV19 and TRBJ2-7, is DGGITQSPKYLFRKEGQNVTLSCEQNLNHDAMYWYRQDPGQGLRLIYYSQIVNDFQKGDIAEGYSVSREKKESFPLTVTSAQKNPTAFYLCASSPGLGNDVQYFGPGTRLTVT.

V gene TRBV28 combines with J gene TRBJ1-1; 9 bases align to TRBD1. V was clipped by 6 bases and J by 11 bases; unmatched bases: 4. The germline V gene encodes CDR1 MDHEN and CDR2 SYDVKM. The CDR3 loop spans 11 amino acids. This CDR3 is CASSNRGHAFF. The CDR3 coding sequence is TGTGCCAGCAGCAACAGGGGGCACGCTTTCTTT.

The chain links TRBV7-9 to TRBJ1-1; D remains ambiguous. V was clipped by 5 bases and J by 1 base, with 14 bases between them. Germline-derived CDR1 and CDR2 are SEHNR and FQNEAQ (reference sequence). This CDR3 has 15 amino acids. DNA for the CDR3: TGTGCCAGCAGCCCCAATGCGGATTGGAACACTGAAGCTTTCTTT. This translates into CASSPNADWNTEAFF.

The CDR3: CASAGGGSWRETQYF. CDR3 DNA sequence: TGTGCCAGCGCAGGAGGGGGCTCGTGGCGAGAGACCCAGTACTTC. This chain links TRBV3-1 with TRBJ2-5; D might be TRBD1 (7 bases). V shed 8 bases and J shed 4 bases, with 20 bases lying between them. The germline CDR1 and CDR2 sequences are LGHDT and YNNKEL (reference sequence). The CDR3 has 15 amino acids.

The chain recombines TRBV6-8 with TRBJ2-6; D unresolved. Trimming shortened V by 7 bases and J by 1 base, and 5 bases separated the two germline ends. This CDR3 is 13 amino acids long. Looked up from germline, CDR1 is MNHGY and CDR2 is SAAAGT. CDR3 in amino acids: CASKRSGANVLTF. The CDR3, as DNA: TGTGCCAGCAAGCGATCTGGGGCCAACGTCCTGACTTTC.

This rearrangement joins TRBV11-2 to TRBJ2-5; the D gene is possibly TRBD2 (6 bases). The germline V and J ends were trimmed by 5 bases and 2 bases, with 18 bases remaining between them. CDR1 and CDR2 (germline): SGHAT, FQNNGV. This CDR3 is 16 amino acids long. CDR3 region: CASSTAGSGGQETQYF. CDR3 coding DNA: TGTGCCAGCAGCACAGCCGGTAGCGGAGGACAAGAGACCCAGTACTTC.

The table lists this clonotype with a few counts. The chain carries TRBV7-2 and TRBJ2-7; 8 bases are shared with TRBD1. The CDR3 extends over 15 amino acids. CDR1 is SGHTA, CDR2 FQGNSA, per germline. J lost 2 bases, V lost 2 bases, and 5 bases had no gene match. Written as DNA, the CDR3 is TGTGCCAGCAGCTTACGGCAGGGGGCTACCTACGAGCAGTACTTC. This sequence encodes CASSLRQGATYEQYF.

V is TRBV2 and J is TRBJ2-7, with 7 nucleotides matching TRBD2. This CDR3 is built from 17 residues. CDR1 and CDR2 from the germline V gene are SNHLY and FYNNEI. The J segment lost 2 bases and the V segment lost 3 bases, leaving 13 bases of the junction unmatched. This CDR3 is CASSDPSLWGRAYEQYF. As DNA, the CDR3 is TGTGCCAGCAGTGACCCATCCCTGTGGGGGAGGGCCTACGAGCAGTACTTC.

V and J are TRBV4-1 and TRBJ1-5; D gene ambiguous. This CDR3 is 14 amino acids long. Germline CDR1 is MGHRA and CDR2 is YSYEKL. V dropped 0 bases and J dropped 4 bases, with 7 bases sitting between them. The CDR3 nucleotides are TGCGCCAGCAGCCAAGATCCCCTGAATCAGCCCCAGCATTTT. As protein: CASSQDPLNQPQHF.

The CDR3 nucleotides read TGTGCCAGCACCGACGGGGGGTTTGAACAAGAGACCCAGTACTTC. Protein product: CASTDGGFEQETQYF. The J gene is TRBJ2-5, the V gene TRBV6-2 or TRBV6-3; 7 bases fit TRBD2. This CDR3 has 15 residues. Germline CDR1 reads MNHEY; CDR2 reads SVGEGT. V lost 7 bases and J lost 2; bases outside the gene matches: 10.

In its sample, this clonotype was seen many times. The chain couples TRBV28 to TRBJ2-1; 9 nucleotides line up with TRBD2. The CDR3 is made up of 14 amino acids. From germline, CDR1 is MDHEN and CDR2 SYDVKM. V trimming: 6 bases; J trimming: 3 bases; junction bases outside the gene matches: 3. This chain's CDR3 is CASSRAGGYNEQFF. In DNA, the CDR3 is TGTGCCAGCAGCCGAGCGGGGGGCTACAATGAGCAGTTCTTC.

The rearrangement uses TRBV28 and TRBJ2-1; 10 bases map to TRBD2. V lost 3 bases, J lost 5 bases, and 10 bases stayed unmatched. Germline-derived CDR1 and CDR2 are MDHEN and SYDVKM. The CDR3 is 17 residues long. CDR3 coding DNA: TGTGCCAGCAGTTTTCGCATAGCGGGAGGCATTAACAATGAGCAGTTCTTC. Amino acid sequence: CASSFRIAGGINNEQFF.

This clonotype was seen more than once but under ten times. The rearrangement uses TRBV28 and TRBJ2-5, with 7 bases identical to TRBD1. CDR3 length: 14 residues. The V gene end was trimmed by 6 bases and the J gene end by 3 bases; junction bases not matched to a gene: 7. Germline CDR1 MDHEN, CDR2 SYDVKM. The CDR3 nucleotides are TGTGCCAGCAGCCGGGACAGCGAAGAAGAGACCCAGTACTTC. It encodes CASSRDSEEETQYF. Filled out from reference TRBV28 and TRBJ2-5, the complete variable domain reads DVKVTQSSRYLVKRTGEKVFLECVQDMDHENMFWYRQDPGLGLRLIYFSYDVKMKEKGDIPEGYSVSREKKERFSLILESASTNQTSMYLCASSRDSEEETQYFGPGTRLLVL.

This clonotype was detected a few times. The CDR3 DNA sequence: TGTGCCAGCAGTTTAGCGGACGGGGCCTACGAGCAGTACTTC. It is translated as CASSLADGAYEQYF. V gene TRBV12-3 or TRBV12-4 combines with J gene TRBJ2-7, with D possibly matching TRBD2 (5 bases). The CDR3 sequence is 14 residues long. V lost 0 bases to trimming and J lost 2 bases, with 8 bases between them.

This chain links TRBV4-1 with TRBJ1-5; 7 nucleotides match TRBD1. Germline CDR1 is MGHRA and CDR2 is YSYEKL. V lost 1 base, J lost 9 bases, and 12 bases stayed unmatched. The CDR3 consists of 16 residues. CDR3 nucleotide sequence: TGCGCCAGCAGCCAAGCGTTTGATAGAGGGGGCCGGCCCCAGCATTTT. Translation gives CASSQAFDRGGRPQHF.

The genes are TRBV20-1 and TRBJ2-5; no reliable D call. Germline loops: CDR1 DFQATT, CDR2 SNEGSKA (reference sequence). This CDR3 has 11 residues. V was clipped by 4 bases and J by 5 bases, with 8 bases between them. Written as DNA, the CDR3 is TGCAGTGCTATGGTGGGGGAGACCCAGTACTTC. This sequence encodes CSAMVGETQYF.